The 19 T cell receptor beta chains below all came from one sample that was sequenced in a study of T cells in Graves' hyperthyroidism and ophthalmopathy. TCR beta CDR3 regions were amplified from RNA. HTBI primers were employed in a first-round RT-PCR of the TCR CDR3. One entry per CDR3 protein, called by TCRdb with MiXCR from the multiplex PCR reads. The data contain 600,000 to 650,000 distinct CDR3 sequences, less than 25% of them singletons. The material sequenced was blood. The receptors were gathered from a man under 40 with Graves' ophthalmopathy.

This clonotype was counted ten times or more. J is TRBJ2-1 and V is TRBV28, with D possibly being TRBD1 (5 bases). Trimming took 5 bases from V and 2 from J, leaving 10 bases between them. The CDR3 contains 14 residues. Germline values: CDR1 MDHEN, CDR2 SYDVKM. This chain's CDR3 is CASSHRSTYNEQFF. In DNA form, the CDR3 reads TGTGCCAGCAGTCACAGGAGTACCTACAATGAGCAGTTCTTC. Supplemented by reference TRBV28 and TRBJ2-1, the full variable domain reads DVKVTQSSRYLVKRTGEKVFLECVQDMDHENMFWYRQDPGLGLRLIYFSYDVKMKEKGDIPEGYSVSREKKERFSLILESASTNQTSMYLCASSHRSTYNEQFFGPGTRLTVL.

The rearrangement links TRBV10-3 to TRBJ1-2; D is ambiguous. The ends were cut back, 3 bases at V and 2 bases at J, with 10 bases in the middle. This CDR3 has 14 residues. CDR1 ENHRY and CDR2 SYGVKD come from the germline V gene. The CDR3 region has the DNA TGTGCCATCAGTGAAGCGGTTATAAACTATGGCTACACCTTC. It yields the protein CAISEAVINYGYTF.

The CDR3 sequence is CASSYGASGMGEQFF. DNA of the CDR3: TGTGCCAGCAGTTACGGGGCTAGCGGGATGGGCGAGCAGTTCTTC. The chain joins TRBV6-2 or TRBV6-3 to TRBJ2-1; 9 nucleotides line up with TRBD2. The CDR3 has 15 amino acids. CDR1 is MNHEY, CDR2 SVGEGT, per germline. Losses at the gene ends were 2 bases for V and 10 bases for J; bases not matched to a gene: 9.

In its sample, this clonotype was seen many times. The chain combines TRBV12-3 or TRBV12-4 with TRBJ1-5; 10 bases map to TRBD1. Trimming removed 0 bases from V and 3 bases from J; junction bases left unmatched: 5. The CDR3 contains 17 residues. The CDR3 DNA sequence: TGTGCCAGCAGTTTAGCAACCGGGACAGGGGCCAATCAGCCCCAGCATTTT. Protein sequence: CASSLATGTGANQPQHF.

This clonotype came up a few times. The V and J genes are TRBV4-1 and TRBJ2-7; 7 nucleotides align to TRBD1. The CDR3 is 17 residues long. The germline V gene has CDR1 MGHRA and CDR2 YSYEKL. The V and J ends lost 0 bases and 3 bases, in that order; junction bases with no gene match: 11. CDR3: CASSQDLAGTVGYEQYF. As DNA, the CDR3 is TGCGCCAGCAGCCAAGATCTTGCCGGGACAGTTGGCTACGAGCAGTACTTC.

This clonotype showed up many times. This CDR3 reads CASSQAGLAGHETQYF. The CDR3 coding sequence is TGTGCCAGCAGCCAGGCGGGACTAGCGGGGCATGAGACCCAGTACTTC. The V and J genes are TRBV4-2 and TRBJ2-5; 13 bases align to TRBD2. Trimming took 3 bases from V and 5 from J; bases not matched to a gene: 6. This CDR3 is built from 16 residues. Germline CDR1 and CDR2: LGHNA and YNFKEQ.

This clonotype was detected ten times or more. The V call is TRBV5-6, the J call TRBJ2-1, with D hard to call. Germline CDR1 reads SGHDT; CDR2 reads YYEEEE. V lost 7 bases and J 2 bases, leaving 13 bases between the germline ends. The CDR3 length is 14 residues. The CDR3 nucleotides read TGTGCCAGCGTCGGTTCTTCGACCTACAATGAGCAGTTCTTC. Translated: CASVGSSTYNEQFF.

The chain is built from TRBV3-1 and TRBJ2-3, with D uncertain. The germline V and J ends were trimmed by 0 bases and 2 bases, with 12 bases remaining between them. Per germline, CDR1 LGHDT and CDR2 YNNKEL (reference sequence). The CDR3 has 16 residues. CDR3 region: CASSQDYQRITDTQYF. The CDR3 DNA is TGTGCCAGCAGCCAAGATTACCAGCGAATCACAGATACGCAGTATTTT.

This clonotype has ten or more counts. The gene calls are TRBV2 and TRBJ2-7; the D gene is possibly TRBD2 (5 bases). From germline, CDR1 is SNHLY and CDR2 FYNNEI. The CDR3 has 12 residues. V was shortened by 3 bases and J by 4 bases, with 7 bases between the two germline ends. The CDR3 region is CASSDLAYEQYF. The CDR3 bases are TGTGCCAGCAGTGATTTAGCGTACGAGCAGTACTTC.

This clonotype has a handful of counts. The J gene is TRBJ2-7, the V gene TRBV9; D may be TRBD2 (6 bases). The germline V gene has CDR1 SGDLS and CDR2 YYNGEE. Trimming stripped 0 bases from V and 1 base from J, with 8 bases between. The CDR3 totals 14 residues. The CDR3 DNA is TGTGCCAGCAGCGTAGGGGGGGATTCCTACGAGCAGTACTTC. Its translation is CASSVGGDSYEQYF. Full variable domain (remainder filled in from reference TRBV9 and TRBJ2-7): DSGVTQTPKHLITATGQRVTLRCSPRSGDLSVYWYQQSLDQGLQFLIQYYNGEERAKGNILERFSAQQFPDLHSELNLSSLELGDSALYFCASSVGGDSYEQYFGPGTRLTVT.

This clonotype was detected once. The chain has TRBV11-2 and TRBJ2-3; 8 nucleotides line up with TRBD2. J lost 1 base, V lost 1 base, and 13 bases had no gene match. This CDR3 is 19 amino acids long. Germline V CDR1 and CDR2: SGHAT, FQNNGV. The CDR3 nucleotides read TGTGCCAGCAGCTTAGGTGTAGCGGGATCGAGGAGGGGCACAGATACGCAGTATTTT. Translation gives CASSLGVAGSRRGTDTQYF.

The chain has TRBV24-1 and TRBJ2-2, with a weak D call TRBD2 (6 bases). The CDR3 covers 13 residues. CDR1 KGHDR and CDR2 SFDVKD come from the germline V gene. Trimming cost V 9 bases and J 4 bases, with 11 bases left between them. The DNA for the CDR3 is TGTGCCACCTCAGGAGGGAGCACCGGGGAGCTGTTTTTT. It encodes CATSGGSTGELFF.

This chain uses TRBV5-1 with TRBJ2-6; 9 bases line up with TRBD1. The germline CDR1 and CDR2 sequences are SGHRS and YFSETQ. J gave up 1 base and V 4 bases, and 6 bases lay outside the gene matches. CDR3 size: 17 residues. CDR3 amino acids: CASSPGQGESGANVLTF. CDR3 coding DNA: TGCGCCAGCAGCCCGGGACAGGGCGAATCTGGGGCCAACGTCCTGACTTTC.

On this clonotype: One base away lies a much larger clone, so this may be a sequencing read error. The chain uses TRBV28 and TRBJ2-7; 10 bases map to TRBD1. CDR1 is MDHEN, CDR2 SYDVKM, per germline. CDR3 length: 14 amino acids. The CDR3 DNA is TGTACCAGCAGTCCCGGACAGGGGGGTGACGAGCAGTACTTC. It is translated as CTSSPGQGGDEQYF.

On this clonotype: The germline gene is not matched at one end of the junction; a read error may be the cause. This chain's CDR3 is CASNPQGAGRQSQHF. The CDR3 DNA reads as TGTGCCAGCAATCCTCAGGGGGCCGGACGTCAGTCCCAGCATTTT. The chain couples TRBV28 to TRBJ1-5; 8 bases are shared with TRBD1. Germline V gene sequence: CDR1 MDHEN, CDR2 SYDVKM. The CDR3 sequence is 15 residues long.

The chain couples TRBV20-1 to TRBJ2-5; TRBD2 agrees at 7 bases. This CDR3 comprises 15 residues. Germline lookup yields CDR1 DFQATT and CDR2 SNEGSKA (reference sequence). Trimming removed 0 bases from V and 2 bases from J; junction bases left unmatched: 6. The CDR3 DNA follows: TGCAGTGCTAGAGATCCGCGGGAGAGGCAAGAGACCCAGTACTTC. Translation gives CSARDPRERQETQYF.

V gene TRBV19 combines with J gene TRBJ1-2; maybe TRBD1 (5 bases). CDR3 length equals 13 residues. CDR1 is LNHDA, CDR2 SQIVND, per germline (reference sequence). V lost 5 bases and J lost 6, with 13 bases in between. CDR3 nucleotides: TGTGCCAGTAGTGGACTGGGGCGGGATGGCTACACCTTC. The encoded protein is CASSGLGRDGYTF.

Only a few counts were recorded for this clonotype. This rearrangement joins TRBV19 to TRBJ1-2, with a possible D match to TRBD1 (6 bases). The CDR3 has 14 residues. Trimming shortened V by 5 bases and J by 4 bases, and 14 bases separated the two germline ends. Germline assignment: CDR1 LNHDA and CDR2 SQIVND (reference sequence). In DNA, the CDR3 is TGTGCCAGTAGTGTCGTCGGACAGTCCTATGGCTACACCTTC. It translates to CASSVVGQSYGYTF. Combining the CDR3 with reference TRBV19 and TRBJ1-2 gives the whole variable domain DGGITQSPKYLFRKEGQNVTLSCEQNLNHDAMYWYRQDPGQGLRLIYYSQIVNDFQKGDIAEGYSVSREKKESFPLTVTSAQKNPTAFYLCASSVVGQSYGYTFGSGTRLTVV.

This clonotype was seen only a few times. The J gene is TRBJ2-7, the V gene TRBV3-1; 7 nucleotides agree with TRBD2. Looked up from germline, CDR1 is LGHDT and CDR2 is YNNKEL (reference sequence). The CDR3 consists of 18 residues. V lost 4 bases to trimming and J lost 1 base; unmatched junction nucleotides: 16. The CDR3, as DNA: TGTGCCAGCAGCCTAGCGGGCGGAAAAGGGATTGAGTCCTACGAGCAGTACTTC. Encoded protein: CASSLAGGKGIESYEQYF.